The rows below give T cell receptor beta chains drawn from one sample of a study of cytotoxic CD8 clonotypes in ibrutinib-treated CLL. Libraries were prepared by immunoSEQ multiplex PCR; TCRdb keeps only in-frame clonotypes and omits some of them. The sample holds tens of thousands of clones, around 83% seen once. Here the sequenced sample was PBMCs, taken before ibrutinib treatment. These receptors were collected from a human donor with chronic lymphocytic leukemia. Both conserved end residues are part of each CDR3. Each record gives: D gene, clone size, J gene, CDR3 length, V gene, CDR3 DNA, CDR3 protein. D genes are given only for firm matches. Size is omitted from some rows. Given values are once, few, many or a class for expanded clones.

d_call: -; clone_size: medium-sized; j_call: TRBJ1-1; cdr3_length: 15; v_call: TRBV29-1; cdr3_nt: TGCAGCGTTGTGGGCCAGGGCGGGACGTGGACTGAAGCTTTCTTT; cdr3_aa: CSVVGQGGTWTEAFF
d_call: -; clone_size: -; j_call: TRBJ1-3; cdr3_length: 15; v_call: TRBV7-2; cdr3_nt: TGTGCCAGCAGCTTAGATCGGACCGCTGGAAACACCATATATTTT; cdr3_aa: CASSLDRTAGNTIYF
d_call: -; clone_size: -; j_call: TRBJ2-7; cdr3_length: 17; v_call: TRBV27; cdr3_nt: TGTGCCAGCAGTTTATCGATAAACCTTGGACAGACCTACGAGCAGTACTTC; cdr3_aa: CASSLSINLGQTYEQYF
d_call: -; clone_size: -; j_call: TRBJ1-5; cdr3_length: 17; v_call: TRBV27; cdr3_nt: TGTGCCAGCAGTCCTCGACCGGGACCCCAAAGCAATCAGCCCCAGCATTTT; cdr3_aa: CASSPRPGPQSNQPQHF
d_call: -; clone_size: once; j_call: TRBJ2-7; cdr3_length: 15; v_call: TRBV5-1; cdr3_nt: TGCGCCAGCAGCAAGGGACTCACGAGCTCCTACGAGCAGTACTTC; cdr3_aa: CASSKGLTSSYEQYF
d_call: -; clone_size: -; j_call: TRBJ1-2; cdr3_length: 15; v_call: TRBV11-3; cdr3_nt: TGTGCCAGCAGCACCGGCGGACTGTTAAACTATGGCTACACCTTC; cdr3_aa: CASSTGGLLNYGYTF
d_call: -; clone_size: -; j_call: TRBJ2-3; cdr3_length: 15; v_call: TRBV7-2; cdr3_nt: TGTGCCAGCAGATTAGGCGTCTCTGGCACAGATACGCAGTATTTT; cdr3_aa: CASRLGVSGTDTQYF
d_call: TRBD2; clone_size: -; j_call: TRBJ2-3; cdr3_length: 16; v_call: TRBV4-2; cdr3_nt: TGTGCCAGCAGCCCCCGTCAGCGGGAGTTTGGAGATACGCAGTATTTT; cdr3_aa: CASSPRQREFGDTQYF
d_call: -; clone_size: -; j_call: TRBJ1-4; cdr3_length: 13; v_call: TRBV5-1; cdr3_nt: TGCGCCAGCAGTCGGGGTGAAGGTGAAAAACTGTTTTTT; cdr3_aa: CASSRGEGEKLFF
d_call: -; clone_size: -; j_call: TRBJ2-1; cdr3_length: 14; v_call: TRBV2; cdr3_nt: TGTGCCAGCAGTCCGCGGACTGGGTACAATGAGCAGTTCTTC; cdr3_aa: CASSPRTGYNEQFF
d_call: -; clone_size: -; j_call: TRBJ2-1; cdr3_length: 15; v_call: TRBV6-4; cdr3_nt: TGTGCCAGCAGTGTTACTCTCAGGGGCGGTGATGAGCAGTTCTTC; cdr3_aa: CASSVTLRGGDEQFF
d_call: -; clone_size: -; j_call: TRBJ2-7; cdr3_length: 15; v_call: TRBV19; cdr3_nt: TGTGCCAGTAGTATCGGTCTTTCACCAGCCTACGAGCAGTACTTC; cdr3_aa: CASSIGLSPAYEQYF
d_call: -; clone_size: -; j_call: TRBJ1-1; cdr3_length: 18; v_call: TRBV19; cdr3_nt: TGTGCCAGTAGTATATCCCCCGGAGAGGGGTTCCTGAACACTGAAGCTTTCTTT; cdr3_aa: CASSISPGEGFLNTEAFF
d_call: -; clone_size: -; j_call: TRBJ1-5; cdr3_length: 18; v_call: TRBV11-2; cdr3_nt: TGTGCCAGCAGCAACATCACGCAGGCAGGGTTTAGCAATCAGCCCCAGCATTTT; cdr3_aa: CASSNITQAGFSNQPQHF
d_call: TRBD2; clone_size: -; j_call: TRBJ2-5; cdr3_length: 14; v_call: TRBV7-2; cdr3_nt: TGTGCCAGCAGCTTGGCGGGAGGGGGCGAGACCCAGTACTTC; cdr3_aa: CASSLAGGGETQYF
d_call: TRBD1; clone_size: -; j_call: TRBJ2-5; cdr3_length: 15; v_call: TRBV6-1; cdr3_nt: TGTGCCAGCAGTGGTGACAGGGGGTCTCAAGAGACCCAGTACTTC; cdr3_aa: CASSGDRGSQETQYF
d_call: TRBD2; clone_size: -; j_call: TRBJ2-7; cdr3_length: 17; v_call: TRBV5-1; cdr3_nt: TGCGCCAGCAGCTTGGGCCAGGGACTAGCGGGAGTCTACGAGCAGTACTTC; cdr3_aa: CASSLGQGLAGVYEQYF
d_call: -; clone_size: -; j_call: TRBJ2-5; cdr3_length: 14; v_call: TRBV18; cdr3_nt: TGTGCCAGCTTTCCGATCGGGGGTCAAGAGACCCAGTACTTC; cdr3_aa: CASFPIGGQETQYF
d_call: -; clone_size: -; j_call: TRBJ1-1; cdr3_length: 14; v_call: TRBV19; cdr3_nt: TGTGCCAGTAGTATCCCCGGCAGCTTCACTGAAGCTTTCTTT; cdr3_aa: CASSIPGSFTEAFF
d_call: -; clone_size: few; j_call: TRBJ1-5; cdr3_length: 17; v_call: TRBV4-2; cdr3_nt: TGTGCCAGCAGCCAAGGGGCTAATAAAGTGGGCAATCAGCCCCAGCATTTT; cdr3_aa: CASSQGANKVGNQPQHF
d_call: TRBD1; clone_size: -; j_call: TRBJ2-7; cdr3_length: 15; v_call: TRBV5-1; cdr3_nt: TGCGCCAGCAGCTTGGGGCAGGGGGTCTCACGGGAGCAGTACTTC; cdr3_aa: CASSLGQGVSREQYF
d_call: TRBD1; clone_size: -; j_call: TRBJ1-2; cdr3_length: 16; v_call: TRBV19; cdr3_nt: TGTGCCAGTAGTATGATAACGGACAGGCCTAACTATGGCTACACCTTC; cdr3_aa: CASSMITDRPNYGYTF
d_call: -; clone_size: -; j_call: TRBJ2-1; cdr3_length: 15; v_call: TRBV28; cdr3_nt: TGTGCCAGCAGTTCCCGAGGGCACACCTACAATGAGCAGTTCTTC; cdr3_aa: CASSSRGHTYNEQFF
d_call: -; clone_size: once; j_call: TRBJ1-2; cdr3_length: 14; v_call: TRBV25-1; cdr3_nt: TGTGCCAGCAGTGAATATGGCCCAGGGGTAGGCTACACCTTC; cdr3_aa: CASSEYGPGVGYTF
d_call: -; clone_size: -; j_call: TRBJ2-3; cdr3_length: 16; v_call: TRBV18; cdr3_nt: TGTGCCAGCTCACCACGGAACTATACCCACACAGATACGCAGTATTTT; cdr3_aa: CASSPRNYTHTDTQYF
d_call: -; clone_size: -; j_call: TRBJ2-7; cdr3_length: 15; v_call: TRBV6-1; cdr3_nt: TGTGCCAGCAGTGAAGGGGACGGGTGGTCCTACGAGCAGTACTTC; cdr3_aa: CASSEGDGWSYEQYF
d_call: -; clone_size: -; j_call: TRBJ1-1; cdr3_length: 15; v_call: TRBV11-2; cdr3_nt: TGTGCCAGCAGCTTAGTATCAGGGGTAGGAACTGAAGCTTTCTTT; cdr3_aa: CASSLVSGVGTEAFF
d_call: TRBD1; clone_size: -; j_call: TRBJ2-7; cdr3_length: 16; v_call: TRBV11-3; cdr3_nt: TGTGCCAGCACCCCACACGGGACAGGGAGCTCCTACGAGCAGTACTTC; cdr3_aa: CASTPHGTGSSYEQYF
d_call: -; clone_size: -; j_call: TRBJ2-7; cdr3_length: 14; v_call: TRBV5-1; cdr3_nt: TGCGCCAGCAGCTTGGGGGGCAGCTCCTACGAGCAGTACTTC; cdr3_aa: CASSLGGSSYEQYF
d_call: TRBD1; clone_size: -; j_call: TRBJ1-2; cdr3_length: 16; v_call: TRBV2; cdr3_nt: TGTGCCAGCAGTGTCATCGGGTACAGGGGAGACTATGGCTACACCTTC; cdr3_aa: CASSVIGYRGDYGYTF
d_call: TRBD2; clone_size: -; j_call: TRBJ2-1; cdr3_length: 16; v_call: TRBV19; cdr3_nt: TGTGCCAGTAGTCCGGGACTAGCGGGAGGCTACAATGAGCAGTTCTTC; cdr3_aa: CASSPGLAGGYNEQFF
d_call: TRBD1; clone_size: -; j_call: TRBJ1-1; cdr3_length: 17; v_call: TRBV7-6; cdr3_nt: TGTGCCAGCAGCTTCAGCAGGGGGTACATCCCGGGCACTGAAGCTTTCTTT; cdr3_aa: CASSFSRGYIPGTEAFF
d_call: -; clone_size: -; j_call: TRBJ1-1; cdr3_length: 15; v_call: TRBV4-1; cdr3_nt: TGCGCCAGCAGCCAAGATCCGGCAGGGGACACTGAAGCTTTCTTT; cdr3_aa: CASSQDPAGDTEAFF
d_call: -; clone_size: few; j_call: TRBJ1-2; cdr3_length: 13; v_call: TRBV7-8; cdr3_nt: TGTGCCAGCAGCTTCGACACCTTCTATGGCTACACCTTC; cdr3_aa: CASSFDTFYGYTF
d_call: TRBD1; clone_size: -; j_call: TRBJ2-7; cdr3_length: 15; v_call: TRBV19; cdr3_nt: TGTGCCAGTAGTCGTGGACAGGGTGACACCTACGAGCAGTACTTC; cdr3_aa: CASSRGQGDTYEQYF
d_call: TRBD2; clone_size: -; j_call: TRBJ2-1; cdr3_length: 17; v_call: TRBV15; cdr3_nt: TGTGCCACCAGCAGAAGGTTCGGCGGGGGGATCTACAATGAGCAGTTCTTC; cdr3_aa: CATSRRFGGGIYNEQFF
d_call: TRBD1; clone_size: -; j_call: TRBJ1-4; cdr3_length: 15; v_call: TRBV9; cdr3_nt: TGTGCCAGCAGCGTAGAGGGACAGGGATTTGAAAAACTGTTTTTT; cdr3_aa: CASSVEGQGFEKLFF